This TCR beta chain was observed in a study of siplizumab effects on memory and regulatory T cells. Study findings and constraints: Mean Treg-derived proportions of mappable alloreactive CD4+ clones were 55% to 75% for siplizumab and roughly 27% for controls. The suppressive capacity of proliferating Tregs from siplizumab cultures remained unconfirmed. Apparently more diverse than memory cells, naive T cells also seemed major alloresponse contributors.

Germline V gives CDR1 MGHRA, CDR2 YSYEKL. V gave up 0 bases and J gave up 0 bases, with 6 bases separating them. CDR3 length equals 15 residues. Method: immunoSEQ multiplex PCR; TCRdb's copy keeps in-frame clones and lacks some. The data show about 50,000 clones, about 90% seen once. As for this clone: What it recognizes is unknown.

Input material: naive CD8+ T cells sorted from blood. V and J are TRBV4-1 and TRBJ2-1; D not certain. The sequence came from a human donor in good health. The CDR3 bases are TGCGCCAGCAGCCAAGATCTAGGCTCCTACAATGAGCAGTTCTTC. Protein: CASSQDLGSYNEQFF.